This T cell receptor beta chain is from a study of regulatory T cells in long-lasting Graves disease. Study-wide background: The criterion for persistent Graves' disease was over 5 years of antithyroid drugs with positive TSH receptor antibodies.

Described time point: persistent/refractory GD, antithyroid drugs over 5 years with positive TRAb. Making the TCR library involved RNA that had been extracted from PBMCs. It was an endocrinology department in Xi'an, China, that provided the patients. The count of this clonotype is one. This may be a read error, as it is one base from a much larger clone. Assembly of TCR beta libraries relied on iRepertoire HTBI primers together with Arm-PCR of CDR3 regions. TCRdb called the multiplex PCR reads again in MiXCR, with one record for every CDR3 protein. The table lists 400,000 or so distinct CDR3 sequences, about 20% of them singletons. With 4 bases removed from V and 0 bases from J, the gap between germline ends came to 12 bases. There are 15 residues in the CDR3. Germline-derived CDR1 and CDR2 are SEHNR and FQNEAQ (reference sequence).

This TCR was recovered from a female donor with Graves disease. The gene calls are TRBV7-9 and TRBJ1-1; maybe TRBD1 (5 bases). Sequenced here: peripheral blood mononuclear cells (PBMCs), sampled when the disease was refractory, from a patient treated with antithyroid drugs. CDR3 coding DNA: TGTGCCAGCAGCTCACAGGTTCCCATGAACACTGAAGCTTTCTTT. Translation: CASSSQVPMNTEAFF.